This entry features one TCR beta chain sequence. Its antigen is still unknown. A second 7 to 11 cycle PCR used barcoded and J-beta primers. TCRdb itself ran the 5' RACE reads through MiXCR, one entry per CDR3 protein. Of approximately 490,000 distinct CDR3 sequences in the sample, around 24% were seen once. The data were obtained in a study of blood T cells in healthy people across ages. Study outcomes and limitations: Unsorted PBMCs ruled out conclusive naive versus antigen-experienced comparison.

This CDR3 spans 14 amino acids. Germline CDR1 is SGHTA and CDR2 is FQGTGA. J was trimmed by 4 bases and V by 5 bases; bases with no gene match: 7. These data were also filed under a second study, of T cells of mothers and their children.

The chain links TRBV7-3 to TRBJ1-2; 7 bases are a match to TRBD1. Sample: blood. This TCR came from a boy aged 5-17 years in good health. The CDR3 loop is CASSLMGQSYGYTF. The CDR3, as DNA: TGTGCCAGCAGCCTTATGGGACAGTCCTATGGCTACACCTTC.